This T cell receptor (beta chain) was found in a study of T cells in Graves' hyperthyroidism and ophthalmopathy. There were TCR beta CDR3 regions amplified from RNA transcripts. The primer set for the first-round RT-PCR of the TCR CDR3 was HTBI. TCRdb reprocessed the multiplex PCR reads via MiXCR and lists one record per CDR3 protein. The data contain some 600,000 distinct CDR3 sequences, approximately 14% of them singletons. The CDR3 is 14 residues long. From germline, CDR1 is DFQATT and CDR2 SNEGSKA (reference sequence). The trim removed 3 bases at V and 4 bases at J, leaving 6 bases unmatched. This clonotype was picked up a small number of times. Patients showing uncontrolled infection, other autoimmune disease, pregnancy or lactation were ineligible.

V usage is TRBV20-1 and J usage is TRBJ2-3; 8 nucleotides align to TRBD2. Sample: blood. The TCR originated in a woman in her thirties with Graves' hyperthyroidism that later progressed to Graves' ophthalmopathy. The CDR3 loop is CSARKAGASDTQYF. In nucleotides, the CDR3 is TGCAGTGCTAGGAAAGCGGGAGCCTCAGATACGCAGTATTTT.